This T cell receptor beta chain is from a study of CD8 T cells in ankylosing spondylitis (dated by TCRdb to 2015 to 2018). Background on the whole study: T cell receptor beta repertoires were profiled in healthy donors and ankylosing spondylitis patients so that disease-linked TCR variants could be found. In total, the full study cohort was made up of roughly 110 healthy donors and approximately 24 ankylosing spondylitis patients. Peripheral blood was sampled, and synovial fluid was also collected from ankylosing spondylitis patients.

Sequencing was performed on an Illumina HiSeq 2500. Quantitative 5'-RACE with molecular barcodes was the method used to prepare the TCR beta libraries. Per the source publication's procedure: To identify disease-linked TCR variants, a new computational method was used, one built on a probabilistic model of VDJ rearrangement. The public sequencing data were trimmed at Q25 with fastp and processed into clonotypes with MiXCR by TCRdb, which kept only in-frame beta chains. For every CDR3 protein sequence, its rows merge into one entry that carries the most common genes and DNA. The V and J calls were not made by the authors but by TCRdb's processing. This sample gives about 330,000 distinct CDR3 sequences in total; 8% of them show up just once. 14% to 15% of the sample goes to the ten largest clones. Regarding this clonotype: Its recognized antigen is unknown. No quality values exist for individual bases; no much larger clone is one base distant.

V is trimmed back by 1 base and J by 7 bases, and the junction contains 10 bases that no gene match accounts for. Including cysteine and phenylalanine, the CDR3 has 16 amino acids. Left in the record is the CDR3 DNA by itself, 48 bases read in frame from the first base. The germline V gene supplies CDR1 SGHDT and CDR2 YYEEEE. The investigation overall reported the following: The disease-linked clones had a CD8+ phenotype and were found at relatively low frequencies in peripheral blood. Some TCR beta motif variants had previously been reported in synovial fluid and blood of reactive arthritis patients, which suggested common disease-initiation mechanisms. A TCR beta motif of eight highly homologous amino acid variants appeared characteristic of blood from ankylosing spondylitis patients. According to the report, matched synovial fluid samples from ankylosing spondylitis patients were significantly enriched for the disease-linked clones.

The sequencing input was blood, either unsorted or a sorted T cell fraction (not recorded which). The TCR was taken from a male donor with ankylosing spondylitis. Here the chain combines TRBV5-6 and TRBJ1-5; TRBD1 aligns with 8 central bases. The CDR3 region has the sequence CASSLNAGQGGQPQHF. The bases are TGTGCCAGCAGCTTGAATGCCGGACAGGGTGGCCAGCCCCAGCATTTT. When the CDR3 is completed using the reference TRBV5-6 and TRBJ1-5 genes on either side, the full variable domain is DAGVTQSPTHLIKTRGQQVTLRCSPKSGHDTVSWYQQALGQGPQFIFQYYEEEERQRGNFPDRFSGHQFPNYSSELNVNALLLGDSALYLCASSLNAGQGGQPQHFGDGTRLSIL.